One and the same sample provided the 4 T cell receptor beta chains below, sequenced in a study of chemoradiotherapy in HPV16-positive cancers. Generated by immunoSEQ multiplex PCR, the TCRdb table keeps only in-frame clones and is missing some. Found here are 6,000 to 7,500 clones, 85% to 90% of them singletons; the top ten hold around 3.8%. This sample was taken from a patient who underwent chemoradiotherapy. These receptors all stem from a human donor with HPV-associated anogenital cancer.

The chain uses TRBV5-1 and TRBJ2-3, with 8 bases lining up with TRBD2. Germline values: CDR1 SGHRS, CDR2 YFSETQ. The CDR3 sequence is 16 residues long. With 5 bases clipped from V and 6 bases from J, the junction kept 14 bases outside the gene matches. CDR3 sequence reads: CASRRDLAGSRDTQYF. The CDR3 nucleotides are TGCGCCAGCAGGAGGGACTTAGCGGGGTCCCGGGATACGCAGTATTTT. The full variable domain, with the rest looked up from reference TRBV5-1 and TRBJ2-3, is KAGVTQTPRYLIKTRGQQVTLSCSPISGHRSVSWYQQTPGQGLQFLFEYFSETQRNKGNFPGRFSGRQFSNSRSEMNVSTLELGDSALYLCASRRDLAGSRDTQYFGPGTRLTVL.

The V gene is TRBV7-2, the J gene TRBJ2-4; 7 bases are a match to TRBD1. V lost 9 bases, J lost 3 bases, and 11 bases stayed unmatched. This CDR3 contains 15 residues. CDR1 and CDR2 from the germline V gene are SGHTA and FQGNSA. The chain's CDR3 is CASGEGGAGKNIQYF. CDR3 DNA: TGTGCCAGTGGGGAAGGGGGCGCAGGCAAAAACATTCAGTACTTC.

This clone was observed a single time. The chain uses TRBV13 and TRBJ2-1, with a tentative D call TRBD2 (6 bases). Trimming removed 5 bases from V and 1 base from J, with 15 bases in between. This CDR3 has 16 residues. Germline assignment: CDR1 PRHDT and CDR2 FYEKMQ (reference sequence). The CDR3 region is CASSPRGGTSYNEQFF. In DNA form, the CDR3 reads TGTGCCAGCAGCCCCCGCGGCGGGACTTCCTACAATGAGCAGTTCTTC.

The chain carries TRBV30 and TRBJ1-1; D is undetermined. The CDR3 consists of 15 residues. CDR1 is GTSNPN and CDR2 is SVGIG in the germline V gene (reference sequence). V was clipped by 2 bases and J by 3 bases, with 16 bases between them. CDR3 sequence reads: CAWSSWGGIDTEAFF. CDR3 in DNA: TGTGCCTGGAGTAGTTGGGGAGGAATCGACACTGAAGCTTTCTTT.